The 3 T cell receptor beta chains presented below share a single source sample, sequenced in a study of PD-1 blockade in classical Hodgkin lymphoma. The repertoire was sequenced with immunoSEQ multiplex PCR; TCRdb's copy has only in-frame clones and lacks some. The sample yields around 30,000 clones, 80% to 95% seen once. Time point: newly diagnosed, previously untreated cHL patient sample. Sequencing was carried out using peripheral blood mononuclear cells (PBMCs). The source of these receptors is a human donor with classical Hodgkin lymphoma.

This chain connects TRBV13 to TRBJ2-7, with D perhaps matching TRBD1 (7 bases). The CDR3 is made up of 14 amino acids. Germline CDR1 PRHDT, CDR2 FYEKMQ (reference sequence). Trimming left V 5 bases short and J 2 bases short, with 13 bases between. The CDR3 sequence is CASSRGTETYEQYF. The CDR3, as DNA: TGTGCCAGCAGCCGGGGGACAGAAACCTACGAGCAGTACTTC.

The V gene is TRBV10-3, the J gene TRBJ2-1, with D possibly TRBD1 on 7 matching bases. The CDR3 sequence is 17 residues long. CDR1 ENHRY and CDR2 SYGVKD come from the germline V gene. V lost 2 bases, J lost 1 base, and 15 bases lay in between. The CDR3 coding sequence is TGTGCCATCAGTGAGGGGTCGCAGGGGGGATCCTACAATGAGCAGTTCTTC. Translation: CAISEGSQGGSYNEQFF.

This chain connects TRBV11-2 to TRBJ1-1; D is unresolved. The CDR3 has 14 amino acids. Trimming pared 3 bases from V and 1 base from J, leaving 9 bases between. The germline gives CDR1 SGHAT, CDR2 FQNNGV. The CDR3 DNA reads TGTGCCAGCAGCTTCCGGGGAGAGAACACTGAAGCTTTCTTT. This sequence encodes CASSFRGENTEAFF.